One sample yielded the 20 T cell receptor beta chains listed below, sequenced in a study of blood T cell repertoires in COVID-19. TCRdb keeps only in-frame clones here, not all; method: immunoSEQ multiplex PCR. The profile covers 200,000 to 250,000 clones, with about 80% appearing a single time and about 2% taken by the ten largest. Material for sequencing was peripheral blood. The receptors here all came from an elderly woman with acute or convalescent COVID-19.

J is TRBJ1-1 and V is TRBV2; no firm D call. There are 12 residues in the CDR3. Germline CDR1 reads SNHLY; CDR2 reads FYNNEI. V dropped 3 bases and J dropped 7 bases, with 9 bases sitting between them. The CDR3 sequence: CASSDIRYEAFF. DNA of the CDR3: TGTGCCAGCAGTGATATCAGGTATGAAGCTTTCTTT.

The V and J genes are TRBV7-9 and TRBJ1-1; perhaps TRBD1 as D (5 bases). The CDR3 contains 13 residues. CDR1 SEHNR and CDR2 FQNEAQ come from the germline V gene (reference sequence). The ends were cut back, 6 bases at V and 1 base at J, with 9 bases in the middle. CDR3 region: CASSPTENTEAFF. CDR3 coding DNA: TGTGCCAGCAGTCCGACAGAGAACACTGAAGCTTTCTTT. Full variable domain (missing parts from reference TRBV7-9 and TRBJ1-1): DTGVSQNPRHKITKRGQNVTFRCDPISEHNRLYWYRQTLGQGPEFLTYFQNEAQLEKSRLLSDRFSAERPKGSFSTLEIQRTEQGDSAMYLCASSPTENTEAFFGQGTRLTVV.

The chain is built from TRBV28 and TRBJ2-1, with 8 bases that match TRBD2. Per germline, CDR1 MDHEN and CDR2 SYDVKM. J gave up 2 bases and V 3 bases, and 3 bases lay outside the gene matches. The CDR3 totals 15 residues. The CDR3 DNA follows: TGTGCCAGCAGTTTGAGCGGGAGAACCTACAATGAGCAGTTCTTC. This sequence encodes CASSLSGRTYNEQFF.

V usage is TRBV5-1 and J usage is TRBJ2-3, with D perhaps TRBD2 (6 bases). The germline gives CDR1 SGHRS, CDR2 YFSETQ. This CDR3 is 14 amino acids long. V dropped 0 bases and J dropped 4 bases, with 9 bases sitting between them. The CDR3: CASSLGRDADTQYF. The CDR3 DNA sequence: TGCGCCAGCAGCTTGGGGCGGGATGCAGATACGCAGTATTTT.

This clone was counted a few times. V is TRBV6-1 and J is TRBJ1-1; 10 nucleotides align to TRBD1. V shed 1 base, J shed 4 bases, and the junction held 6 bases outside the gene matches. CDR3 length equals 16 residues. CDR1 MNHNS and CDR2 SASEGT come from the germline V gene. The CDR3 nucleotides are TGTGCCAGCAGTGAAGGGTATTGGACAGGGGGCACTGAAGCTTTCTTT. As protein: CASSEGYWTGGTEAFF.

The CDR3 protein is CASSLSWNTEAFF. The CDR3 nucleotides read TGTGCCAGCAGCCTAAGCTGGAACACTGAAGCTTTCTTT. This chain joins TRBV7-2 and TRBJ1-1; no firm D call. This CDR3 region has 13 residues. Trimming took off 5 bases at V and 1 base at J, with 8 bases between the two ends. In germline, CDR1 is SGHTA, CDR2 FQGNSA.

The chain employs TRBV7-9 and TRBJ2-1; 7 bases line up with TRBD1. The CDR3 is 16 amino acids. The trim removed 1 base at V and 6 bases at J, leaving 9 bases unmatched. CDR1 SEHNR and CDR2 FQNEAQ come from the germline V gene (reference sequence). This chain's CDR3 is CASSLELGQGVNEQFF. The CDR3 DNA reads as TGTGCCAGCAGCTTAGAATTAGGCCAGGGGGTCAATGAGCAGTTCTTC.

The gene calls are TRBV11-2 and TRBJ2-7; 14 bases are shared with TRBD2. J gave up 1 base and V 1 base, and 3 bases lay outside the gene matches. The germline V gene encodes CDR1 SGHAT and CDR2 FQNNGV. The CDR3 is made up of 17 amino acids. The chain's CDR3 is CASSLVGTSGSSYEQYF. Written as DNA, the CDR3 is TGTGCCAGCAGCTTAGTGGGGACTAGCGGGAGTTCCTACGAGCAGTACTTC. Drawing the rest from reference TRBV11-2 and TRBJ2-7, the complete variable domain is EAGVAQSPRYKIIEKRQSVAFWCNPISGHATLYWYQQILGQGPKLLIQFQNNGVVDDSQLPKDRFSAERLKGVDSTLKIQPAKLEDSAVYLCASSLVGTSGSSYEQYFGPGTRLTVT.

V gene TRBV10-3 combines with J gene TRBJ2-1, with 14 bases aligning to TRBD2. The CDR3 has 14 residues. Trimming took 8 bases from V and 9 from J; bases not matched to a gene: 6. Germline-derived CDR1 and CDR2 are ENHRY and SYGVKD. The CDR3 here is CAIGGLAGAAEQFF. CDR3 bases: TGTGCCATCGGGGGACTAGCGGGAGCGGCTGAGCAGTTCTTC.

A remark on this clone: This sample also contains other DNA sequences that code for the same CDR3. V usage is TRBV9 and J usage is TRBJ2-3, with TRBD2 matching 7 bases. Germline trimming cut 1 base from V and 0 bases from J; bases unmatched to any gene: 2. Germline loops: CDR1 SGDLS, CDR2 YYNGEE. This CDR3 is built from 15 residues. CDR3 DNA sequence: TGTGCCAGCAGCGTAAGCGGGACTAGCACAGATACGCAGTATTTT. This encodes CASSVSGTSTDTQYF.

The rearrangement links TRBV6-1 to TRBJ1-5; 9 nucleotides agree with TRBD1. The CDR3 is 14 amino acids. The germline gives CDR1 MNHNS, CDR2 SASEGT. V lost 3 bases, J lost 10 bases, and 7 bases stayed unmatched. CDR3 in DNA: TGTGCCAGCAGTGACGGGACAGGGCAGGGTCCCCAGCATTTT. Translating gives CASSDGTGQGPQHF.

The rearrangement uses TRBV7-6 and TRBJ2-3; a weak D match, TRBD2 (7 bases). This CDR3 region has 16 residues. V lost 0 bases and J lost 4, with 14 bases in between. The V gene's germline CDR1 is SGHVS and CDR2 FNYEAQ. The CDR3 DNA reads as TGTGCCAGCAGCTTAGCCGCTGGGGGGGCGGCAGATACGCAGTATTTT. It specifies CASSLAAGGAADTQYF.

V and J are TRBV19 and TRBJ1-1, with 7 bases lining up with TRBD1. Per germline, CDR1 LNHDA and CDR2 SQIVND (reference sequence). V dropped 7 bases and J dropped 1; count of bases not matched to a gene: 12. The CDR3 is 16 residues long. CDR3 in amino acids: CASKEDRAGWNTEAFF. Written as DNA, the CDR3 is TGTGCCAGTAAGGAAGACAGGGCGGGTTGGAACACTGAAGCTTTCTTT.

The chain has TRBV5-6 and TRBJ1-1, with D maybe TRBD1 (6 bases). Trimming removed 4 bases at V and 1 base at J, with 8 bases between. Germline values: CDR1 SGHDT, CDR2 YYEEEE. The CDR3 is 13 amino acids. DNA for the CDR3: TGTGCCAGCAGCGAGGACAGGAACACTGAAGCTTTCTTT. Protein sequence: CASSEDRNTEAFF. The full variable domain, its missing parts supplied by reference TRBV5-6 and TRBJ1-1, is DAGVTQSPTHLIKTRGQQVTLRCSPKSGHDTVSWYQQALGQGPQFIFQYYEEEERQRGNFPDRFSGHQFPNYSSELNVNALLLGDSALYLCASSEDRNTEAFFGQGTRLTVV.

The CDR3 DNA is TGTGCCAGCAGGCCTAGCGGGAGGGCCTACGAGCAGTACTTC. Its protein is CASRPSGRAYEQYF. The rearrangement joins TRBV27 to TRBJ2-7; TRBD2 matches 12 bases. CDR3 length: 14 residues. V dropped 6 bases and J dropped 2; count of bases not matched to a gene: 2. Germline V CDR1 and CDR2: MNHEY, SMNVEV (reference sequence).

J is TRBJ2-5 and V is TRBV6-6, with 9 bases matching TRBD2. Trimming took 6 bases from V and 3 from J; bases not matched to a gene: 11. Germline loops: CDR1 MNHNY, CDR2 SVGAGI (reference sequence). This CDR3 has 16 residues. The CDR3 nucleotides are TGTGCCAGCAGCAACGCCCCGGGACTAGCTAAAGAGACCCAGTACTTC. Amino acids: CASSNAPGLAKETQYF.

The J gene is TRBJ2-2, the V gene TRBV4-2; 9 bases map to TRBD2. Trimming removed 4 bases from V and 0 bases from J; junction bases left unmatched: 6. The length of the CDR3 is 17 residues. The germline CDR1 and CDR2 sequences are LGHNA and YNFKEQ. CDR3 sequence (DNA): TGTGCCAGCAGCCCAGAGACTAGCGGAACGAACACCGGGGAGCTGTTTTTT. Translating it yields CASSPETSGTNTGELFF.

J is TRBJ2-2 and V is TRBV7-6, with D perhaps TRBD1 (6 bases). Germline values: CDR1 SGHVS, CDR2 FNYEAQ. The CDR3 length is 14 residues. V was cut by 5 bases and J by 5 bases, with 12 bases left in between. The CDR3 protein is CASSPLQGTGELFF. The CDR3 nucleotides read TGTGCCAGCAGCCCCCTACAGGGAACCGGGGAGCTGTTTTTT.

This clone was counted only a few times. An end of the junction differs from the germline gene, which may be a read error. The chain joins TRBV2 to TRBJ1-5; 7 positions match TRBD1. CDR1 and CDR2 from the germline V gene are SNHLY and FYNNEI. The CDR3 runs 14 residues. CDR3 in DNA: TGTGCCAGCAGAGAAGGGACAGACAATCAGCCCCAGCATTTT. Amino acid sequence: CASREGTDNQPQHF.

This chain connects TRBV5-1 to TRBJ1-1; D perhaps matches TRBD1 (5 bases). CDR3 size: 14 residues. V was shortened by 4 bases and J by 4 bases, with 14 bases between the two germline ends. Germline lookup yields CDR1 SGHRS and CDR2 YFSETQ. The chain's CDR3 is CASSRGSPSTEAFF. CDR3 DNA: TGCGCCAGCAGCCGGGGGAGTCCCTCCACTGAAGCTTTCTTT.